The 24 T cell receptor beta chains listed next were all sequenced from one sample in a study of regulatory T cells in long-lasting Graves disease. The authors built TCR beta libraries using iRepertoire HTBI primers and Arm-PCR of CDR3 regions. TCRdb re-derived calls from the multiplex PCR reads in MiXCR, one entry per CDR3 protein. The repertoire includes more than 300,000 distinct CDR3 sequences, approximately 10% of them detected once, and approximately 20% sits in the top ten. The sample's time point: newly diagnosed GD, antithyroid drugs for less than 3 months. PBMC-extracted RNA yielded the TCR library. Separately, the same data were catalogued under a study of T cells in Graves' hyperthyroidism and ophthalmopathy.

The material sequenced was peripheral blood mononuclear cells (PBMCs), taken at new diagnosis, from a patient treated with antithyroid drugs. These TCRs come from a young woman with Graves disease.

This clonotype was recorded many times. A read error is possible here, since a much larger clone lies one base away. The rearrangement uses TRBV7-2 and TRBJ2-5; D unclear. The V and J ends lost 4 bases and 2 bases respectively, with 2 bases between them. This CDR3 has 11 amino acids. Germline V gives CDR1 SGHTA, CDR2 FQGNSA. The CDR3 DNA reads TGTGCCAGCAGCTGGCAAGAGACCCAGTACTTC. Translating it yields CASSWQETQYF.

This clonotype has a count of ten or more. The chain has TRBV6-4 and TRBJ1-1; weak D call: TRBD1 (6 bases). Germline V CDR1 and CDR2: MRHNA, SNTAGT. Trimming removed 7 bases from V and 1 base from J, with 19 bases in between. The CDR3 has 16 amino acids. CDR3 DNA sequence: TGTGCCAGCACGACAGTAGGGGGTATGGGGAACACTGAAGCTTTCTTT. It codes for CASTTVGGMGNTEAFF.

This clonotype was seen only a few times. The gene calls are TRBV30 and TRBJ1-2, with D possibly being TRBD1 (5 bases). Germline CDR1 and CDR2: GTSNPN and SVGIG (reference sequence). This CDR3 has 15 amino acids. With 4 bases removed from V and 5 bases from J, the gap between germline ends came to 20 bases. CDR3 amino acids: CAWTFDSTLFYGYTF. CDR3 nucleotides: TGTGCCTGGACCTTCGACAGTACACTATTTTATGGCTACACCTTC. The full variable domain, with the rest looked up from reference TRBV30 and TRBJ1-2, is SQTIHQWPATLVQPVGSPLSLECTVEGTSNPNLYWYRQAAGRGLQLLFYSVGIGQISSEVPQNLSASRPQDRQFILSSKKLLLSDSGFYLCAWTFDSTLFYGYTFGSGTRLTVV.

This clonotype was seen many times. The chain is built from TRBV27 and TRBJ2-7; 7 nucleotides match TRBD1. Trimming took 11 bases from V and 2 from J; bases not matched to a gene: 18. Per the germline V gene, CDR1 is MNHEY and CDR2 is SMNVEV (reference sequence). The CDR3 contains 16 residues. The CDR3 bases are TGTGCCCCGGCCTGCCGGACGTTGACAGGGCCCTACGAGCAGTACTTC. Its translation: CAPACRTLTGPYEQYF.

The CDR3 here is CASSSSVLTQYF. CDR3 DNA: TGTGCCAGCAGTTCCTCGGTCCTTACGCAGTATTTT. The chain has TRBV25-1 and TRBJ2-3; D is ambiguous. The germline CDR1 and CDR2 sequences are MGHDK and SYGVNS. The CDR3 runs to 12 residues. Deletions cut 5 bases from V and 8 bases from J, with 11 bases between. Supplemented by reference TRBV25-1 and TRBJ2-3, the full variable domain reads EADIYQTPRYLVIGTGKKITLECSQTMGHDKMYWYQQDPGMELHLIHYSYGVNSTEKGDLSSESTVSRIRTEHFPLTLESARPSHTSQYLCASSSSVLTQYFGPGTRLTVL.

Ten or more counts support this clonotype. V and J are TRBV7-9 and TRBJ2-3; D gene ambiguous. V was trimmed by 0 bases and J by 5 bases, leaving 15 bases between them. The CDR3 length is 16 residues. Germline V CDR1 and CDR2: SEHNR, FQNEAQ (reference sequence). The CDR3 DNA reads TGTGCCAGCAGCTTAGCCGACCTATCAACGAGAGATACGCAGTATTTT. Amino acid sequence: CASSLADLSTRDTQYF.

At least ten counts were recorded for this clonotype. The chain joins TRBV9 to TRBJ1-3; D gene unclear. The germline gives CDR1 SGDLS, CDR2 YYNGEE. The CDR3 extends over 16 amino acids. Trimming cost V 5 bases and J 0 bases, with 15 bases left between them. The CDR3 loop reads CASSDSHQLSGNTIYF. CDR3 in DNA: TGTGCCAGCAGTGACTCACATCAGCTCTCTGGAAACACCATATATTTT. The full variable domain, in which reference TRBV9 and TRBJ1-3 provide the parts outside the CDR3, is DSGVTQTPKHLITATGQRVTLRCSPRSGDLSVYWYQQSLDQGLQFLIQYYNGEERAKGNILERFSAQQFPDLHSELNLSSLELGDSALYFCASSDSHQLSGNTIYFGEGSWLTVV.

This clonotype showed up just a few times. DNA of the CDR3: TGTGCCAGCAGCTCGACCCGTAGCGGGCTTTCCTACAATGAGCAGTTCTTC. Its protein product is CASSSTRSGLSYNEQFF. The gene calls are TRBV7-9 and TRBJ2-1, with 7 nucleotides matching TRBD2. V was clipped by 4 bases and J by 1 base; unmatched bases: 10. Per germline, CDR1 SEHNR and CDR2 FQNEAQ (reference sequence). The CDR3 length is 17 residues.

This clonotype was recorded a few times. The chain recombines TRBV7-9 with TRBJ1-4; D might be TRBD1 (5 bases). V lost 3 bases, J lost 7 bases, and 12 bases lay in between. Germline CDR1 is SEHNR and CDR2 is FQNEAQ (reference sequence). The CDR3 is 14 amino acids. The CDR3 protein is CASSLGDAIEKLFF. CDR3 nucleotides: TGTGCCAGCAGCTTGGGGGACGCCATTGAAAAACTGTTTTTT. Full variable domain (outside the CDR3, taken from reference TRBV7-9 and TRBJ1-4): DTGVSQNPRHKITKRGQNVTFRCDPISEHNRLYWYRQTLGQGPEFLTYFQNEAQLEKSRLLSDRFSAERPKGSFSTLEIQRTEQGDSAMYLCASSLGDAIEKLFFGSGTQLSVL.

Many counts were recorded for this clonotype. This chain links TRBV5-4 with TRBJ1-4, with 8 bases lining up with TRBD1. Germline loops: CDR1 SGHNT, CDR2 YYREEE (reference sequence). This CDR3 is 15 amino acids long. The trim removed 4 bases at V and 5 bases at J, leaving 7 bases unmatched. The DNA of the CDR3 is TGTGCCAGCAGCAAAGGACAGGGAGTAAATGAAAAACTGTTTTTT. It yields the protein CASSKGQGVNEKLFF. The whole variable domain, filled in from reference TRBV5-4 and TRBJ1-4, reads ETGVTQSPTHLIKTRGQQVTLRCSSQSGHNTVSWYQQALGQGPQFIFQYYREEENGRGNFPPRFSGLQFPNYSSELNVNALELDDSALYLCASSKGQGVNEKLFFGSGTQLSVL.

V is TRBV9 and J is TRBJ2-7; the D is unclear. Germline CDR1 reads SGDLS; CDR2 reads YYNGEE. The ends were cut back, 1 base at V and 7 bases at J, with 15 bases in the middle. CDR3 size: 14 residues. CDR3 coding DNA: TGTGCCAGCAGCGTAAGTCCTGAGGCTATGGAGCAGTACTTC. As protein: CASSVSPEAMEQYF.

The chain joins TRBV7-3 to TRBJ1-2; possible D gene TRBD1, 6 bases. The germline V and J ends were trimmed by 2 bases and 4 bases, with 11 bases remaining between them. The germline gives CDR1 SGHTA, CDR2 FQGTGA. This CDR3 comprises 14 residues. The chain's CDR3 is CASSLVDSSYGYTF. CDR3 bases: TGTGCCAGCAGCTTAGTGGACAGCTCCTATGGCTACACCTTC.

This clonotype was observed a few times. The rearrangement joins TRBV7-3 to TRBJ2-3, with 9 nucleotides matching TRBD2. Trimming cost V 3 bases and J 6 bases; bases outside gene matches: 4. In germline, CDR1 is SGHTA, CDR2 FQGTGA. This CDR3 comprises 14 residues. Written as DNA, the CDR3 is TGTGCCAGCAGCTTTTTTGCGGGGGGGGATACGCAGTATTTT. Residues: CASSFFAGGDTQYF.

This chain links TRBV14 with TRBJ2-1; 9 bases are shared with TRBD1. The CDR3 contains 15 residues. The ends lost 1 base at V and 7 bases at J; junction bases unmatched: 5. CDR1 SGHDN and CDR2 FVKESK come from the germline V gene. CDR3 loop: CASSQAGTGFNEQFF. For the CDR3, the DNA is TGTGCCAGCAGCCAAGCCGGGACAGGGTTTAATGAGCAGTTCTTC.

Of note for this clonotype: One base away lies a much larger clone, so this may be a sequencing read error. The chain joins TRBV6-1 to TRBJ2-1, with 9 positions matching TRBD2. The CDR3 has 14 residues. The J segment lost 6 bases and the V segment lost 5 bases, leaving 5 bases of the junction unmatched. CDR1 and CDR2 (germline): MNHNS, SASEGT. CDR3 sequence: CASSSGGPPNEQFF. The CDR3 DNA follows: TGTGCCAGCAGTAGCGGGGGGCCCCCCAATGAGCAGTTCTTC.

The chain recombines TRBV6-5 with TRBJ1-2; the D gene is possibly TRBD1 (6 bases). The V end was cut by 4 bases, the J end by 5 bases, with 14 bases between. The CDR3 loop spans 14 amino acids. In germline, CDR1 is MNHEY, CDR2 SVGAGI. CDR3 DNA: TGTGCCAGCAGTTCGACTACAAGGGGGTATGGCTACACCTTC. As protein: CASSSTTRGYGYTF.

This clonotype has at least ten counts. The chain carries TRBV7-2 and TRBJ2-2, with 9 bases lining up with TRBD2. The CDR3 extends over 15 amino acids. Trimming cost V 3 bases and J 6 bases; bases outside gene matches: 5. Germline V gene lookup returns CDR1 SGHTA and CDR2 FQGNSA. The CDR3 DNA reads TGTGCCAGCAGCTTCCAGCGGGGGGAACCCGGGGAGCTGTTTTTT. This codes for CASSFQRGEPGELFF. Looking up the rest from reference TRBV7-2 and TRBJ2-2 gives the full variable domain: GAGVSQSPSNKVTEKGKDVELRCDPISGHTALYWYRQSLGQGLEFLIYFQGNSAPDKSGLPSDRFSAERTGGSVSTLTIQRTQQEDSAVYLCASSFQRGEPGELFFGEGSRLTVL.

This clonotype was detected ten times or more. This chain joins TRBV7-6 and TRBJ2-7, with 16 bases lining up with TRBD2. Germline CDR1 is SGHVS and CDR2 is FNYEAQ. Trimming removed 5 bases from V and 7 bases from J; junction bases left unmatched: 5. CDR3 length: 15 amino acids. CDR3 region: CASSPGTSGGEEQYV. The CDR3 DNA follows: TGTGCCAGCAGCCCCGGGACTAGCGGGGGGGAAGAGCAGTACGTC.

This clonotype was observed a few times. The chain uses TRBV7-9 and TRBJ2-2; 7 nucleotides align to TRBD1. Germline-derived CDR1 and CDR2 are SEHNR and FQNEAQ (reference sequence). The CDR3 totals 16 residues. V was clipped by 3 bases and J by 3 bases; unmatched bases: 7. The CDR3 here is CASSLTGTKYTGELFF. The CDR3 DNA sequence: TGTGCCAGCAGCTTGACAGGGACCAAATACACCGGGGAGCTGTTTTTT.

In its sample, this clonotype was seen a few times. The chain uses TRBV5-6 and TRBJ2-1; D is uncertain. This CDR3 spans 14 amino acids. V lost 0 bases and J lost 6, with 10 bases in between. Germline V gene lookup returns CDR1 SGHDT and CDR2 YYEEEE. The CDR3, as DNA: TGTGCCAGCAGCTTGGATGTAAGGAGCAATGAGCAGTTCTTC. The encoded protein is CASSLDVRSNEQFF.

In the case of this clonotype: A much larger clone lies a single base off, so this may be a read error. The chain couples TRBV5-6 to TRBJ2-7, with a weak D call TRBD1 (6 bases). Trimming pared 4 bases from V and 3 bases from J, leaving 14 bases between. CDR3 size: 14 residues. Germline V gene sequence: CDR1 SGHDT, CDR2 YYEEEE. The CDR3 nucleotides read TGTGCCAGCAGCCGTACCACAGGGTACTACGAGCAGTACGTC. As protein: CASSRTTGYYEQYV.

This sequence joins TRBV30 and TRBJ1-6; D is possibly TRBD1 (5 bases). The V end lost 3 bases, the J end lost 7 bases, and 7 bases lay between the germline ends. Per the germline V gene, CDR1 is GTSNPN and CDR2 is SVGIG (reference sequence). The CDR3 spans 12 residues. The CDR3 loop reads CAWRTANSPLHF. The CDR3 DNA reads TGTGCCTGGAGGACAGCCAATTCACCCCTCCACTTT.

The rearrangement uses TRBV3-1 and TRBJ2-7; D call uncertain. CDR3 size: 14 residues. Deletions cut 3 bases from V and 3 bases from J, with 12 bases between. Germline V gene lookup returns CDR1 LGHDT and CDR2 YNNKEL (reference sequence). Here the CDR3 DNA reads TGTGCCAGCAGCCACTCGGGCCTGTACTACGAGCAGTACTTC. Translating it yields CASSHSGLYYEQYF.

This clonotype was detected many times. This chain connects TRBV28 to TRBJ2-1, with D maybe TRBD1 (5 bases). The CDR3 totals 15 residues. V was pared by 5 bases and J by 6 bases, with 17 bases between. Germline values: CDR1 MDHEN, CDR2 SYDVKM. In DNA, the CDR3 is TGTGCCAGCAGTGGCCGAGAACAGGCCTCCAATGAGCAGTTCTTC. It translates to CASSGREQASNEQFF.